This T cell receptor (beta chain) was identified during a study of blood T cell repertoires in COVID-19. Study context: Specimens from acute and convalescent COVID-19 originated in the United States, Italy and Spain.

The junction had 3 bases not matched to a gene; V was cut back by 0 bases and J by 7 bases. The CDR3 contains 15 residues. CDR1 and CDR2 from the germline V gene are SGHRS and YFSETQ. Methods used by the authors: Nucleated cell number was recorded as an estimate derived from reference gene primer amplification. Assay used: immunoSEQ multiplex PCR; TCRdb lists only in-frame clones, some missing. V and J calls plus clone size are reproduced from that table; the DNA served to infer D and trimming. In the table there are roughly 120,000 clones, approximately 90% of which are singletons. The V gene is TRBV5-1, the J gene TRBJ1-4; 10 nucleotides agree with TRBD1. The sequence derives from a human donor in a cohort sampled during active COVID-19. Source material: peripheral blood. The CDR3 loop reads CASSLGQGATEKLFF. The CDR3 DNA sequence: TGCGCCAGCAGCTTGGGACAGGGGGCGACTGAAAAACTGTTTTTT.